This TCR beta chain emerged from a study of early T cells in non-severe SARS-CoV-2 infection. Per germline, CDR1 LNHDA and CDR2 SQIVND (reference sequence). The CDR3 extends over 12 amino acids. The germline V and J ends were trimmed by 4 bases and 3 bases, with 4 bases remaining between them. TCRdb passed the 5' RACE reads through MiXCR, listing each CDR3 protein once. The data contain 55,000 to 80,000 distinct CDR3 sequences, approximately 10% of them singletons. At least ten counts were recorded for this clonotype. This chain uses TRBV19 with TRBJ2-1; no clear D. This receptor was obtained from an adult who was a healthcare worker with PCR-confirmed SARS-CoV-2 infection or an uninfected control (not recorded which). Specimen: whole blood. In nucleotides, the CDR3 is TGTGCCAGTAGTACCCTCTACAATGAGCAGTTCTTC. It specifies CASSTLYNEQFF.